Below are 27 T cell receptor beta chains sequenced from a single sample in a study of blood T cell repertoires in COVID-19. Measured with immunoSEQ multiplex PCR; TCRdb has only the in-frame clones, and not every one. The sample includes 200,000 to 250,000 clones, 75% to 90% of them seen just once. Sequenced material: peripheral blood. The receptor set was obtained from a man aged 25 to 45 with COVID-19, enrolled during active disease.

The chain has TRBV19 and TRBJ2-3, with 7 bases aligning to TRBD1. V trimming: 3 bases; J trimming: 1 base; junction bases outside the gene matches: 4. The CDR3 runs 15 residues. CDR1 is LNHDA, CDR2 SQIVND, per germline (reference sequence). CDR3 amino acids: CASSIGQVRTDTQYF. The CDR3 region has the DNA TGTGCCAGTAGTATTGGACAGGTCCGCACAGATACGCAGTATTTT.

The V call is TRBV9, the J call TRBJ2-7, with 8 bases matching TRBD1. Losses at the gene ends were 2 bases for V and 7 bases for J; bases not matched to a gene: 5. CDR1 is SGDLS, CDR2 YYNGEE, per germline. This CDR3 is 13 amino acids long. CDR3 coding DNA: TGTGCCAGCAGCGTCAGGGGGCAGGGTGAGCAGTACTTC. The encoded protein is CASSVRGQGEQYF.

The chain is built from TRBV28 and TRBJ1-2, with unresolved D. The CDR3 totals 17 residues. The germline gives CDR1 MDHEN, CDR2 SYDVKM. Trimming shortened V by 6 bases and J by 4 bases, and 24 bases separated the two germline ends. The CDR3 bases are TGTGCCAGCAGAACCTCAGGTTACGGCGGGGAAATCTATGGCTACACCTTC. Encoded protein: CASRTSGYGGEIYGYTF.

This clone showed up just a few times. CDR3 in amino acids: CASSLLGPTTRGDTQYF. The CDR3 bases are TGTGCCAGCAGCTTATTGGGCCCTACTACAAGGGGGGATACGCAGTATTTT. The chain is built from TRBV7-3 and TRBJ2-3; weak D call: TRBD1 (6 bases). This CDR3 has 17 amino acids. CDR1 is SGHTA and CDR2 is FQGTGA in the germline V gene. With 2 bases removed from V and 6 bases from J, the gap between germline ends came to 21 bases.

V and J are TRBV14 and TRBJ2-7, with D possibly matching TRBD1 (6 bases). The germline V and J ends were trimmed by 4 bases and 2 bases, with 12 bases remaining between them. From germline, CDR1 is SGHDN and CDR2 FVKESK. CDR3 length: 14 amino acids. The CDR3 spells CASSRWGRTYEQYF. CDR3 coding DNA: TGTGCCAGCAGCCGTTGGGGGCGGACCTACGAGCAGTACTTC.

The gene calls are TRBV28 and TRBJ2-3; 8 bases are a match to TRBD2. With 5 bases clipped from V and 4 bases from J, the junction kept 11 bases outside the gene matches. Looked up from germline, CDR1 is MDHEN and CDR2 is SYDVKM. The CDR3 has 16 residues. The CDR3 DNA sequence: TGTGCCAGCAGTCTAAGCGGGAGAGGTACGTCAGATACGCAGTATTTT. Its translation: CASSLSGRGTSDTQYF.

The chain combines TRBV21-1 with TRBJ2-7; the D call in the table, TRBD1, was not verified against the DNA. TRBV21-1 is marked as a pseudogene. This CDR3 comprises 15 residues. The CDR3 loop is CASSTRVPGQYEQYF. The CDR3 nucleotides read TGTGCCAGCAGCACGCGAGTCCCGGGACAGTACGAGCAGTACTTC.

CDR3 in DNA: TGTGCCACCAGTGATCTCCTAGCGGGAGGCACTGAGCAGTTCTTC. Translating it yields CATSDLLAGGTEQFF. This chain links TRBV24-1 with TRBJ2-1; 11 nucleotides align to TRBD2. The CDR3 totals 15 residues. Germline CDR1 is KGHDR and CDR2 is SFDVKD. Unmatched junction bases numbered 6, after V lost 3 bases and J lost 9 bases.

The chain joins TRBV5-1 to TRBJ2-1, with D perhaps TRBD2 (5 bases). Germline lookup yields CDR1 SGHRS and CDR2 YFSETQ. The V and J ends lost 1 base and 0 bases respectively, with 8 bases between them. There are 15 residues in the CDR3. CDR3 amino acids: CASSLIGSSYNEQFF. CDR3 DNA sequence: TGCGCCAGCAGCTTGATAGGGAGCTCCTACAATGAGCAGTTCTTC.

The genes are TRBV7-9 and TRBJ1-2; D is unresolved. V was pared by 5 bases and J by 5 bases, with 21 bases between. The CDR3 spans 16 residues. CDR1 and CDR2 (germline): SEHNR, FQNEAQ (reference sequence). Here the CDR3 reads CASSPPEGLMPYGYTF. CDR3 DNA: TGTGCCAGCAGCCCTCCCGAGGGCCTTATGCCGTATGGCTACACCTTC.

The rearrangement joins TRBV9 to TRBJ2-3; 10 bases align to TRBD2. This CDR3 contains 18 residues. Germline V gene lookup returns CDR1 SGDLS and CDR2 YYNGEE. With V trimmed by 3 bases and J by 2 bases, 12 bases remained unmatched. In nucleotides, the CDR3 is TGTGCCAGCAGCGAAAATTCCGGGACTAGCGATTACACAGATACGCAGTATTTT. The encoded protein is CASSENSGTSDYTDTQYF.

CDR3 sequence reads: CASSLFPGYTDTQYF. The CDR3 DNA is TGTGCCAGCAGCTTATTTCCAGGCTACACAGATACGCAGTATTTT. This sequence joins TRBV11-1 and TRBJ2-3; D is unresolved. V shed 2 bases and J shed 2 bases, with 11 bases lying between them. The CDR3 runs to 15 residues. Germline loops: CDR1 SGHAT, CDR2 FQDESV (reference sequence).

This chain uses TRBV5-6 with TRBJ2-1; D is perhaps TRBD2 (7 bases). From germline, CDR1 is SGHDT and CDR2 YYEEEE. This CDR3 spans 16 amino acids. Between the trimmed V and J ends, which lost 6 bases and 0 bases, there was a span of 16 bases. DNA for the CDR3: TGTGCCAGCAAAACGGGGGGCCCCCTCTCCTACAATGAGCAGTTCTTC. This gives the protein CASKTGGPLSYNEQFF.

The chain has TRBV27 and TRBJ2-3; 9 bases map to TRBD2. Germline CDR1 is MNHEY and CDR2 is SMNVEV (reference sequence). J lost 0 bases, V lost 6 bases, and 16 bases had no gene match. The CDR3 runs 19 residues. The CDR3 DNA follows: TGTGCCAGCAGCCGGTCCGGGACTAGCTTTCACTCTAGCACAGATACGCAGTATTTT. Translated, it gives CASSRSGTSFHSSTDTQYF.

The count of this clone is one. A junction end diverges from the germline sequence, so it may reflect a read error. The genes are TRBV5-5 and TRBJ1-3, with 7 bases lining up with TRBD1. This CDR3 region has 13 residues. CDR1 SGHKS and CDR2 YYEKEE come from the germline V gene (reference sequence). Here the CDR3 DNA reads TGTGCCAGCAGTTCTTACAGGGGAAGCACCATATATTTT. Protein sequence: CASSSYRGSTIYF. Variable domain in full (rest from reference TRBV5-5 and TRBJ1-3): DAGVTQSPTHLIKTRGQQVTLRCSPISGHKSVSWYQQVLGQGPQFIFQYYEKEERGRGNFPDRFSARQFPNYSSELNVNALLLGDSALYLCASSSYRGSTIYFGEGSWLTVV.

A word on this clone: Other DNA sequences in this sample translate to the same CDR3. V and J are TRBV4-2 and TRBJ2-7, with 7 bases fitting TRBD1. The CDR3 is 13 residues long. Trimming cost V 1 base and J 3 bases; bases outside gene matches: 0. Germline V gene lookup returns CDR1 LGHNA and CDR2 YNFKEQ. In DNA form, the CDR3 reads TGTGCCAGCAGCCAAGGGGACAGCTACGAGCAGTACTTC. Its translation: CASSQGDSYEQYF.

The rearrangement links TRBV7-2 to TRBJ2-6; 7 nucleotides match TRBD1. Germline V gene sequence: CDR1 SGHTA, CDR2 FQGNSA. With 3 bases clipped from V and 1 base from J, the junction kept 12 bases outside the gene matches. The CDR3 totals 19 residues. The DNA for the CDR3 is TGTGCCAGCAGCTTTATTAGGGGACAGAATCCTTCTGGGGCCAACGTCCTGACTTTC. Translating gives CASSFIRGQNPSGANVLTF.

This chain uses TRBV7-3 with TRBJ2-3; no clear D. V lost 2 bases and J lost 2, with 8 bases in between. The CDR3 has 14 residues. Germline assignment: CDR1 SGHTA and CDR2 FQGTGA. DNA for the CDR3: TGTGCCAGCAGCTTAGATGGGCTCACAGATACGCAGTATTTT. Residues: CASSLDGLTDTQYF. Looking up the rest from reference TRBV7-3 and TRBJ2-3 gives the full variable domain: GAGVSQTPSNKVTEKGKYVELRCDPISGHTALYWYRQSLGQGPEFLIYFQGTGAADDSGLPNDRFFAVRPEGSVSTLKIQRTERGDSAVYLCASSLDGLTDTQYFGPGTRLTVL.

The count of this clone is one. The chain links TRBV9 to TRBJ1-4; 8 nucleotides line up with TRBD1. CDR3 size: 15 residues. V was clipped by 3 bases and J by 4 bases; unmatched bases: 5. From germline, CDR1 is SGDLS and CDR2 YYNGEE. The CDR3 spells CASSGTGKYNEKLFF. The CDR3 nucleotides read TGTGCCAGCAGCGGGACAGGGAAATATAATGAAAAACTGTTTTTT.

The chain couples TRBV12-3 or TRBV12-4 to TRBJ1-5; the D is unclear. The V end lost 2 bases, the J end lost 5 bases, and 4 bases lay between the germline ends. The CDR3 length is 12 residues. For the CDR3, the DNA is TGTGCCAGCAGTTTATACTATCAGCCCCAGCATTTT. Encoded protein: CASSLYYQPQHF.

The V gene is TRBV3-1 (or the pseudogene TRBV3-2), the J gene TRBJ1-5; no clear D gene. This CDR3 has 14 amino acids. Trimming removed 4 bases from V and 4 bases from J, with 11 bases in between. Germline lookup yields CDR1 LGHDT and CDR2 YNNKEL (reference sequence). The CDR3 spells CASSPLRSNQPQHF. The CDR3, as DNA: TGTGCCAGCAGCCCCCTGCGGTCAAATCAGCCCCAGCATTTT.

The chain recombines TRBV4-2 with TRBJ1-3, with D hard to call. The CDR3 is 15 residues long. V was pared by 0 bases and J by 8 bases, with 14 bases between. Germline-derived CDR1 and CDR2 are LGHNA and YNFKEQ. CDR3 sequence (DNA): TGTGCCAGCAGCCAAGATGTCTCCGACGAGGACACCATATATTTT. Its protein is CASSQDVSDEDTIYF.

This chain connects TRBV4-3 to TRBJ2-7, with D hard to call. The germline V gene has CDR1 LGHNA and CDR2 YSLEER. V was cut by 4 bases and J by 0 bases, with 10 bases left in between. The CDR3 consists of 14 residues. CDR3 region: CASSRDIPSYEQYF. The CDR3 region has the DNA TGCGCCAGCAGCCGCGACATCCCCTCCTACGAGCAGTACTTC.

The chain has TRBV7-9 and TRBJ1-2; 8 bases agree with TRBD1. From germline, CDR1 is SEHNR and CDR2 FQNEAQ (reference sequence). CDR3 size: 15 residues. The trim removed 5 bases at V and 2 bases at J, leaving 7 bases unmatched. This CDR3 reads CASSPQGASNYGYTF. The CDR3 DNA is TGTGCCAGCAGCCCCCAGGGGGCCTCGAACTATGGCTACACCTTC.

CDR3 coding DNA: TGTGCCAGCTCACCACCTCAGGGGTCGCAAGAGACCCAGTACTTC. This sequence encodes CASSPPQGSQETQYF. The chain employs TRBV18 and TRBJ2-5; perhaps TRBD1 as D (6 bases). V was trimmed by 0 bases and J by 2 bases, leaving 10 bases between them. CDR3 size: 15 residues. Germline CDR1 KGHSH, CDR2 LQKENI.

The rearrangement joins TRBV3-1 (or the pseudogene TRBV3-2) to TRBJ2-7; 8 nucleotides line up with TRBD1. Unmatched junction bases numbered 13, after V lost 3 bases and J lost 3 bases. This CDR3 is built from 17 residues. Germline lookup yields CDR1 LGHDT and CDR2 YNNKEL (reference sequence). CDR3 nucleotide sequence: TGTGCCAGCAGCCATGCAACCTGGGACAGGCGAAGCTACGAGCAGTACTTC. Protein sequence: CASSHATWDRRSYEQYF.

This rearrangement joins TRBV27 to TRBJ1-5; 7 positions agree with TRBD1. Looked up from germline, CDR1 is MNHEY and CDR2 is SMNVEV (reference sequence). This CDR3 contains 13 residues. Trimming cost V 6 bases and J 2 bases; bases outside gene matches: 1. The CDR3 nucleotides read TGTGCCAGCAGAACAGGGGGCAATCAGCCCCAGCATTTT. It specifies CASRTGGNQPQHF.